These 17 T cell receptor beta chains share one sample of origin, sequenced in a study of OX40 agonist ivuxolimab in advanced cancers. TCRdb's copy holds only in-frame clones and misses some; the assay was immunoSEQ multiplex PCR. This table holds over 65,000 clones, about 84% found once. Sequenced material: CD4+ or CD8+ T cells sorted from blood, taken in a trial of the OX40 agonist ivuxolimab. These receptors originate from an adult with an advanced solid tumor such as melanoma, head and neck, liver or kidney cancer.

The chain is built from TRBV5-6 and TRBJ2-7; D assignment may be TRBD1 or TRBD2 (6 bases each). V dropped 1 base and J dropped 7 bases, with 12 bases sitting between them. This CDR3 contains 13 residues. Germline V lookup: CDR1 SGHDT, CDR2 YYEEEE. DNA for the CDR3: TGTGCCAGCAGCTTGACGGGGGCACGGGAGCAGTACTTC. This gives the protein CASSLTGAREQYF.

The rearrangement links TRBV29-1 to TRBJ2-1; 8 bases are shared with TRBD2. Germline values: CDR1 SQVTM, CDR2 ANQGSEA. After removal of 4 bases from V and 4 bases from J, the junction contained 6 bases not matched to a gene. This CDR3 has 14 amino acids. The DNA for the CDR3 is TGCAGCGTTGGCCTTAAGCGGGGGTACAATGAGCAGTTCTTC. Its translation: CSVGLKRGYNEQFF.

This sequence joins TRBV5-4 and TRBJ1-1, with D perhaps matching TRBD1 (5 bases). Trimming took 3 bases from V and 1 from J, leaving 10 bases between them. CDR3 length: 14 residues. CDR1 is SGHNT and CDR2 is YYREEE in the germline V gene (reference sequence). The CDR3 coding sequence is TGTGCCAGCAGCTGGGACGGGAAGAACACTGAAGCTTTCTTT. This encodes CASSWDGKNTEAFF. Using reference TRBV5-4 and TRBJ1-1 for the parts outside the CDR3, the full variable domain is ETGVTQSPTHLIKTRGQQVTLRCSSQSGHNTVSWYQQALGQGPQFIFQYYREEENGRGNFPPRFSGLQFPNYSSELNVNALELDDSALYLCASSWDGKNTEAFFGQGTRLTVV.

This clone was picked up a small number of times. This rearrangement joins TRBV30 to TRBJ2-3; D is ambiguous. The CDR3 totals 11 residues. V dropped 2 bases and J dropped 6 bases, with 6 bases sitting between them. CDR1 is GTSNPN, CDR2 SVGIG, per germline (reference sequence). The CDR3 coding sequence is TGTGCCTGGAGTTCAGCGGATACGCAGTATTTT. It translates to CAWSSADTQYF.

The genes are TRBV30 and TRBJ2-1; D uncertain. CDR3 size: 11 residues. Germline assignment: CDR1 GTSNPN and CDR2 SVGIG (reference sequence). Trimming cost V 0 bases and J 8 bases, with 5 bases left between them. CDR3 protein: CAWSVGDEQFF. CDR3 nucleotides: TGTGCCTGGAGTGTTGGCGATGAGCAGTTCTTC.

This clone came up once. The chain is built from TRBV6-5 and TRBJ1-4, with 8 positions matching TRBD1. The J segment lost 8 bases and the V segment lost 6 bases, leaving 8 bases of the junction unmatched. CDR3 length: 14 amino acids. CDR1 MNHEY and CDR2 SVGAGI come from the germline V gene. This CDR3 is CASSRTGSREKLFF. In DNA form, the CDR3 reads TGTGCCAGCAGCCGGACAGGGTCCAGAGAAAAACTGTTTTTT.

The CDR3 protein is CASSLGGMGANVLTF. Here the CDR3 DNA reads TGTGCCAGCAGTTTAGGCGGAATGGGGGCCAACGTCCTGACTTTC. The V call is TRBV28, the J call TRBJ2-6; D gene ambiguous. Germline values: CDR1 MDHEN, CDR2 SYDVKM. The CDR3 has 15 residues. V lost 2 bases and J lost 4, with 9 bases in between.

V and J are TRBV19 and TRBJ1-1, with unresolved D. V lost 7 bases and J 1 base, leaving 10 bases between the germline ends. The germline V gene has CDR1 LNHDA and CDR2 SQIVND (reference sequence). The CDR3 spans 13 residues. The CDR3 is CASKPRQNTEAFF. DNA for the CDR3: TGTGCCAGTAAACCCCGACAGAACACTGAAGCTTTCTTT.

This clone was detected a few times. V usage is TRBV20-1 and J usage is TRBJ1-2; no clear D gene. V gave up 8 bases and J gave up 1 base, with 8 bases separating them. Germline CDR1 and CDR2: DFQATT and SNEGSKA (reference sequence). The CDR3 has 11 amino acids. The CDR3 is CSRGVNYGYTF. The CDR3, as DNA: TGCAGTCGTGGCGTTAACTATGGCTACACCTTC.

V usage is TRBV20-1 and J usage is TRBJ2-1, with no clear D. Germline lookup yields CDR1 DFQATT and CDR2 SNEGSKA (reference sequence). V was clipped by 3 bases and J by 6 bases, with 3 bases between them. The CDR3 sequence is 10 residues long. CDR3 sequence: CSASLNEQFF. The CDR3 nucleotides read TGCAGTGCTAGTCTCAATGAGCAGTTCTTC.

This clone was seen a single time. The chain links TRBV5-6 to TRBJ1-2; D unresolved. The germline V gene encodes CDR1 SGHDT and CDR2 YYEEEE. Trimming left V 4 bases short and J 0 bases short, with 19 bases between. This CDR3 region has 17 residues. The CDR3 bases are TGTGCCAGCAGCATCGGAGTCACCCCCCAAGCTAACTATGGCTACACCTTC. Translation gives CASSIGVTPQANYGYTF.

The chain employs TRBV6-1 and TRBJ1-1; D call uncertain. The germline CDR1 and CDR2 sequences are MNHNS and SASEGT. The CDR3 is made up of 13 amino acids. V lost 4 bases, J lost 1 base, and 7 bases lay in between. Here the CDR3 reads CASSGQENTEAFF. The CDR3 DNA sequence: TGTGCCAGCAGTGGGCAGGAGAACACTGAAGCTTTCTTT.

This clone was seen once. CDR3 nucleotide sequence: TGTGCAAGTCGCCGAAAATACAGGAGGGACCTCTACGAGCAGTACTTC. Protein sequence: CASRRKYRRDLYEQYF. This chain links TRBV12-2 with TRBJ2-7; the table's D call of TRBD2 was not tested on the DNA. TRBV12-2 is flagged as a pseudogene. The CDR3 loop spans 16 amino acids.

The chain links TRBV28 to TRBJ1-2; D unclear. CDR1 and CDR2 from the germline V gene are MDHEN and SYDVKM. Trimming took 7 bases from V and 10 from J, leaving 19 bases between them. CDR3 length: 13 residues. CDR3: CASTPVGALTYTF. CDR3 coding DNA: TGTGCCAGCACCCCGGTTGGTGCACTAACCTACACCTTC.

This rearrangement joins TRBV6-1 to TRBJ2-3; 7 nucleotides agree with TRBD2. The CDR3 runs to 15 residues. J was trimmed by 2 bases and V by 2 bases; bases with no gene match: 4. From germline, CDR1 is MNHNS and CDR2 SASEGT. Here the CDR3 DNA reads TGTGCCAGCAGTGAATCGGGGGGTTACACAGATACGCAGTATTTT. As protein: CASSESGGYTDTQYF.

The CDR3, as DNA: TGTGCCTGGAGTGAGGGGCAGGAGTACACAGATACGCAGTATTTT. It is translated as CAWSEGQEYTDTQYF. The chain uses TRBV30 and TRBJ2-3; D perhaps matches TRBD1 (5 bases). This CDR3 contains 15 residues. Per the germline V gene, CDR1 is GTSNPN and CDR2 is SVGIG (reference sequence). V was cut by 1 base and J by 2 bases, with 13 bases left in between.

The table lists this clone with a few counts. This rearrangement joins TRBV28 to TRBJ1-1; D not resolved. V lost 0 bases and J lost 10, with 15 bases in between. The CDR3 contains 14 residues. The germline V gene has CDR1 MDHEN and CDR2 SYDVKM. In DNA, the CDR3 is TGTGCCAGCAGTTTATGGGGAAAAGGCAACGGAGCTTTCTTT. Translation: CASSLWGKGNGAFF.